This TCR beta chain was retrieved from a study of OX40 agonist ivuxolimab in advanced cancers. Study in general: Patients received intravenous ivuxolimab every 2 weeks at 0.01 to 10 mg/kg. The group had a mean age of around 60 years, ranged from about 23 to 85, and was roughly 83% male. General study findings and limits: Both CD4+ and CD8+ T cell populations in blood had undergone clonal expansion by week 6 at 0.1 to 3.0 mg/kg.

Trimming cost V 1 base and J 4 bases, with 4 bases left between them. The CDR3 contains 13 residues. CDR1 and CDR2 from the germline V gene are LGHNT and FRNRAP. Of note for this clone: Its specificity is unknown.

Using immunoSEQ multiplex PCR, the repertoire was profiled, and TCRdb retains in-frame clones only, with some absent. Of 39,000 or so clones in the sample, around nine tenths were seen once. Sequenced material: CD4+ or CD8+ T cells sorted from blood, taken in a trial of the OX40 agonist ivuxolimab. The clonotype originates from an adult with an advanced solid tumor such as melanoma, head and neck, liver or kidney cancer. V usage is TRBV12-5 and J usage is TRBJ2-2, with no clear D. CDR3 in DNA: TGTGCTAGTGGTTTGGACAGCACCGGGGAGCTGTTTTTT. The encoded protein is CASGLDSTGELFF.